The text below deals with one TCR beta chain. The antigen is undetermined. The data derive from a study of T cell responses to AZD1222 COVID-19 vaccine. Study-level background: Second-dose groups at about 4 or about 12 weeks were pooled. Study findings and constraints: Clonal diversity may have been underestimated, and the donors were mostly white British, with more females than males. Two AZD1222 administrations were followed by greater Spike-specific TCR breadth and depth. Nearly half of spike-specific TCRs reportedly target variant regions that are unmutated in the B.1.351 and B.1.1.7 variants.

Only in-frame clones appear in the TCRdb table, and some are missing; sequencing was by immunoSEQ multiplex PCR. The table lists over 110,000 clones, more than 90% of them singletons. Trimming left V 6 bases short and J 4 bases short, with 21 bases between. CDR3 size: 16 residues. Germline V gene sequence: CDR1 SNHLY, CDR2 FYNNEI. The clonotype originates from an adult in good health. The rearrangement uses TRBV2 and TRBJ1-2; D remains ambiguous. The starting material was peripheral blood, obtained on day 0 of AZD1222 vaccination. The CDR3 sequence: CASRNQRAGVGYGYTF. The CDR3 coding sequence is TGTGCCAGCAGGAATCAAAGGGCTGGGGTGGGCTATGGCTACACCTTC.